A selection of T cell receptor beta chains follows, all from one sample in a study of graft-versus-host responses after intestinal transplantation. Their recognized antigens are unknown. This table comes from immunoSEQ multiplex PCR, and its TCRdb copy is limited to in-frame clones, with some not included. This repertoire shows fewer than 110,000 clones, approximately 93% found once; its top ten account for around 1%. Sequences were derived from unstimulated CD8+ T cells sorted from spleen or lymph node cells, sampled before intestinal transplant. All receptors come from a human donor who received an intestinal transplant. Each CDR3 is given with its conserved first and last residue. D genes are given only for firm matches. Some rows mark clone size as missing; the rest say once, few, many or name a class of expanded clone.

size: .
V: TRBV7-9
J: TRBJ2-3
D: TRBD1
CDR3: CASSARQGVGTQYF
DNA: TGTGCCAGCAGCGCGAGACAGGGGGTTGGTACGCAGTATTTT

size: once
V: TRBV14
J: TRBJ2-5
D: .
CDR3: CASSPILGLSETQYF
DNA: TGTGCCAGCAGCCCTATCCTTGGGTTATCGGAGACCCAGTACTTC

size: .
V: TRBV7-2
J: TRBJ2-6
D: TRBD2
CDR3: CASSFRLAGGLGANVLTF
DNA: TGTGCCAGCAGCTTCAGACTAGCGGGGGGGCTTGGGGCCAACGTCCTGACTTTC

size: .
V: TRBV4-1
J: TRBJ2-5
D: .
CDR3: CASSQDDFFVETQYF
DNA: TGCGCCAGCAGCCAAGATGACTTCTTCGTAGAGACCCAGTACTTC

size: .
V: TRBV6-1
J: TRBJ1-5
D: .
CDR3: CASSSDGSNQPQHF
DNA: TGTGCCAGCAGTTCGGACGGATCCAATCAGCCCCAGCATTTT

size: .
V: TRBV5-1
J: TRBJ2-7
D: .
CDR3: CASSEGRRSYEQYF
DNA: TGCGCCAGCAGCGAGGGACGGAGATCCTACGAGCAGTACTTC

size: .
V: TRBV5-5
J: TRBJ1-2
D: TRBD1
CDR3: CASSSDRTGGYTF
DNA: TGTGCCAGCAGCTCGGACAGGACGGGGGGCTACACCTTC

size: .
V: TRBV5-4
J: TRBJ2-3
D: TRBD2
CDR3: CASSLASGGTDTQYF
DNA: TGTGCCAGCAGCTTGGCTAGCGGGGGTACAGATACGCAGTATTTT

size: .
V: TRBV5-1
J: TRBJ1-6
D: .
CDR3: CASRADNNSPLHF
DNA: TGCGCCAGCAGGGCCGACAATAATTCACCCCTCCACTTT

size: .
V: TRBV19
J: TRBJ1-1
D: TRBD1
CDR3: CASSPTPGTGPLNTEAFF
DNA: TGTGCCAGTAGCCCCACTCCCGGGACAGGGCCCCTGAACACTGAAGCTTTCTTT

size: once
V: TRBV9
J: TRBJ2-5
D: TRBD2
CDR3: CASSASGAIETQYF
DNA: TGTGCCAGCAGCGCTAGCGGGGCCATAGAGACCCAGTACTTC

size: .
V: TRBV15
J: TRBJ2-1
D: .
CDR3: CATSRRLQGNEQFF
DNA: TGTGCCACCAGCAGACGACTTCAGGGGAATGAGCAGTTCTTC

size: .
V: TRBV13
J: TRBJ1-2
D: .
CDR3: CASSSNYDGYTF
DNA: TGTGCCAGCAGCTCAAACTATGATGGCTACACCTTC

size: .
V: TRBV11-2
J: TRBJ1-6
D: .
CDR3: CASSLDRRWNSPLHF
DNA: TGTGCCAGCAGCTTAGACAGGAGATGGAATTCACCCCTCCACTTT

size: .
V: TRBV9
J: TRBJ1-6
D: .
CDR3: CASSLTGNSPLHF
DNA: TGTGCCAGCAGCCTTACAGGGAATTCACCCCTCCACTTT

size: .
V: TRBV4-1
J: TRBJ1-1
D: .
CDR3: CASSQGPLGGRMNTEAFF
DNA: TGCGCCAGCAGCCAAGGCCCTCTGGGGGGGCGTATGAACACTGAAGCTTTCTTT

size: .
V: TRBV5-1
J: TRBJ1-2
D: TRBD1
CDR3: CASSYITGARGYTF
DNA: TGCGCCAGCAGCTACATCACAGGGGCGCGAGGCTACACCTTC

size: once
V: TRBV4-2
J: TRBJ1-2
D: .
CDR3: CASSQVTLEGWGTNYGYTF
DNA: TGTGCCAGCAGCCAAGTAACCCTGGAGGGATGGGGTACTAACTATGGCTACACCTTC

size: once
V: TRBV7-8
J: TRBJ2-2
D: .
CDR3: CASSLRSRGRGYTGELFF
DNA: TGTGCCAGCAGCTTAAGGTCGCGGGGCCGAGGGTACACCGGGGAGCTGTTTTTT

size: .
V: TRBV7-9
J: TRBJ2-7
D: .
CDR3: CASSLVLGDEQYF
DNA: TGTGCCAGCAGCTTAGTTCTCGGGGACGAGCAGTACTTC